Below, one TCR beta chain is given with its context. Antigen specificity is unknown. This sample was taken from a study of shared clonotypes between healthy human individuals. Study information: Donors were a couple of women and a few men aged 18 to 49.

Data came from immunoSEQ multiplex PCR; TCRdb stores just in-frame clones and leaves some out. This repertoire shows more than 550,000 clones, 80% to 95% found once; its top ten account for 30% to 40%. Study-level results: Naive subsets usually exceeded memory subsets in estimated richness. Researchers sampled only blood; tissue repertoires likely differ.

This CDR3 region has 13 residues. Per germline, CDR1 MNHNS and CDR2 SASEGT. V lost 1 base, J lost 2 bases, and 5 bases lay in between. Only Caucasian adults living in Nashville, Tennessee served as donors. The receptor was derived from a man between 18 and 35 years old in good health. Some clones in this sample may be carry-over from other donors' samples. Specimen: memory CD8+ T cells from PBMCs. Subset of the sample: CD45RO+ cells pooled with CCR7-negative TemRA cells. The rearrangement links TRBV6-1 to TRBJ1-2; D gene ambiguous. This chain's CDR3 is CASSEGRNYGYTF. The CDR3 nucleotides are TGTGCCAGCAGTGAAGGACGGAACTATGGCTACACCTTC.